These 25 T cell receptor beta chains came from one sample sequenced in a study of T cell clonotyping in hematopoietic cell transplantation. TCRdb's copy holds only in-frame clones and misses some; the assay was immunoSEQ multiplex PCR. The data hold roughly 17,000 clones, with about 93% observed a single time. Input material: peripheral blood mononuclear cells. The receptors originated from a man aged 35-49 years in good health. Some clones in this sample may be carry-over from other donors' samples.

The V call is TRBV30, the J call TRBJ1-1, with D uncertain. Trimming shortened V by 5 bases and J by 4 bases, and 8 bases separated the two germline ends. CDR3 length: 11 residues. Germline V gene data show CDR1 as GTSNPN and CDR2 as SVGIG (reference sequence). In nucleotides, the CDR3 is TGTGCCTGGGCGGCGGGCACTGAAGCTTTCTTT. Its translation: CAWAAGTEAFF.

The rearrangement joins TRBV5-1 to TRBJ2-3, with D unresolved. With 4 bases removed from V and 0 bases from J, the gap between germline ends came to 12 bases. Germline CDR1 reads SGHRS; CDR2 reads YFSETQ. CDR3 length: 15 amino acids. CDR3 residues: CASSPGEYSTDTQYF. CDR3 coding DNA: TGCGCCAGCAGCCCTGGGGAATATAGCACAGATACGCAGTATTTT.

The genes are TRBV9 and TRBJ2-1, with a weak D call TRBD2 (6 bases). V shed 4 bases and J shed 0 bases, with 11 bases lying between them. In germline, CDR1 is SGDLS, CDR2 YYNGEE. The CDR3 runs 15 residues. In DNA, the CDR3 is TGTGCCAGCAGCTTTGCGGGGAGCTCCTACAATGAGCAGTTCTTC. Translation gives CASSFAGSSYNEQFF.

The CDR3 DNA sequence: TGCGCCAGCAGCTGGACGACTAGCGGGAGTGGCTCAGATACGCAGTATTTT. Encoded protein: CASSWTTSGSGSDTQYF. This chain links TRBV5-1 with TRBJ2-3; 12 nucleotides match TRBD2. The CDR3 has 17 residues. Looked up from germline, CDR1 is SGHRS and CDR2 is YFSETQ. J lost 4 bases, V lost 3 bases, and 9 bases had no gene match.

The gene calls are TRBV6-1 and TRBJ2-7; TRBD1 might be the D (6 bases). The CDR3 length is 12 residues. Germline V gene lookup returns CDR1 MNHNS and CDR2 SASEGT. V was trimmed by 6 bases and J by 2 bases, leaving 8 bases between them. Written as DNA, the CDR3 is TGTGCCAGCAGACAGGGACCCTACGAGCAGTACTTC. Encoded protein: CASRQGPYEQYF.

The chain joins TRBV6-6 to TRBJ1-4; 12 nucleotides match TRBD1. There are 15 residues in the CDR3. From germline, CDR1 is MNHNY and CDR2 SVGAGI (reference sequence). V lost 7 bases, J lost 7 bases, and 7 bases stayed unmatched. The CDR3 loop is CASMRGQGAIEKLFF. As DNA, the CDR3 is TGTGCCAGCATGCGGGGACAGGGGGCTATTGAAAAACTGTTTTTT.

The chain employs TRBV6-6 and TRBJ1-2; D is undetermined. V was pared by 6 bases and J by 6 bases, with 17 bases between. The CDR3 is 14 residues long. The V gene's germline CDR1 is MNHNY and CDR2 SVGAGI (reference sequence). CDR3 amino acids: CASREDPRVDGYTF. The CDR3, as DNA: TGTGCCAGCAGGGAGGACCCGCGGGTCGATGGCTACACCTTC.

DNA for the CDR3: TGTGCCAGCAGCCAATGGGGAGGGGGCACTGAAGCTTTCTTT. Its translation is CASSQWGGGTEAFF. The chain joins TRBV4-2 to TRBJ1-1; maybe TRBD1 (6 bases). V was trimmed by 2 bases and J by 4 bases, leaving 11 bases between them. CDR1 and CDR2 (germline): LGHNA, YNFKEQ. The CDR3 totals 14 residues.

The chain employs TRBV28 and TRBJ2-2; unclear D gene. The V gene's germline CDR1 is MDHEN and CDR2 SYDVKM. V lost 3 bases to trimming and J lost 4 bases, with 6 bases between them. There are 13 residues in the CDR3. The CDR3 is CASSFLSTGELFF. As DNA, the CDR3 is TGTGCCAGCAGTTTTTTATCCACCGGGGAGCTGTTTTTT.

V gene TRBV28 combines with J gene TRBJ1-4; tentative D call: TRBD1 (5 bases). Germline loops: CDR1 MDHEN, CDR2 SYDVKM. This CDR3 is built from 13 residues. V dropped 4 bases and J dropped 4 bases, with 7 bases sitting between them. CDR3 in DNA: TGTGCCAGCAGTTGGGACCTTAATGAAAAACTGTTTTTT. It translates to CASSWDLNEKLFF.

The V gene is TRBV27, the J gene TRBJ1-1, with a tentative D call TRBD1 (5 bases). The CDR3 spans 13 residues. CDR1 is MNHEY, CDR2 SMNVEV, per germline (reference sequence). Trimming removed 0 bases at V and 11 bases at J, with 13 bases between. DNA for the CDR3: TGTGCCAGCAGTTTATCGAAGGGGCAAGAGGCTTTCTTT. Residues: CASSLSKGQEAFF.

The CDR3 sequence is CASSGSGSNTGELFF. The CDR3, as DNA: TGCGCCAGCTCGGGAAGCGGGTCGAACACCGGGGAGCTGTTTTTT. The chain combines TRBV5-1 with TRBJ2-2; a possible D gene is TRBD2 (6 bases). The CDR3 runs 15 residues. The germline V gene has CDR1 SGHRS and CDR2 YFSETQ. Trimming pared 7 bases from V and 0 bases from J, leaving 13 bases between.

The V gene is TRBV5-6, the J gene TRBJ2-5; 7 nucleotides line up with TRBD1. This CDR3 is built from 13 residues. Germline-derived CDR1 and CDR2 are SGHDT and YYEEEE. The junction had 3 bases not matched to a gene; V was cut back by 2 bases and J by 5 bases. The CDR3 region is CASSFSGGETQYF. The CDR3 bases are TGTGCCAGCAGCTTTTCAGGGGGTGAGACCCAGTACTTC.

The chain uses TRBV19 and TRBJ2-5; D is perhaps TRBD2 (6 bases). V was trimmed by 3 bases and J by 2 bases, leaving 13 bases between them. The CDR3 is 15 residues long. CDR1 LNHDA and CDR2 SQIVND come from the germline V gene (reference sequence). CDR3 DNA: TGTGCCAGTAGTATTCGTGGGGAGGTTCAAGAGACCCAGTACTTC. Amino acids: CASSIRGEVQETQYF. Based on the CDR3 plus reference TRBV19 and TRBJ2-5, the full variable domain is DGGITQSPKYLFRKEGQNVTLSCEQNLNHDAMYWYRQDPGQGLRLIYYSQIVNDFQKGDIAEGYSVSREKKESFPLTVTSAQKNPTAFYLCASSIRGEVQETQYFGPGTRLLVL.

This chain links TRBV28 with TRBJ2-7; 7 bases map to TRBD2. Germline V gene lookup returns CDR1 MDHEN and CDR2 SYDVKM. Trimming took 6 bases from V and 4 from J; bases not matched to a gene: 15. The CDR3 contains 16 residues. CDR3 coding DNA: TGTGCCAGCAGCCCCCCCCTTACGGGAGGCCCATACGAGCAGTACTTC. Encoded protein: CASSPPLTGGPYEQYF.

The chain uses TRBV7-9 and TRBJ2-7; the match to TRBD1 covers 7 bases. The CDR3 consists of 17 residues. V gave up 1 base and J gave up 0 bases; unmatched junction bases: 9. CDR1 SEHNR and CDR2 FQNEAQ come from the germline V gene (reference sequence). The CDR3 spells CASSLGGLGDSSYEQYF. The CDR3 DNA reads TGTGCCAGCAGCTTAGGGGGCCTGGGGGACAGCTCCTACGAGCAGTACTTC.

This chain connects TRBV30 to TRBJ2-7; perhaps TRBD2 as D (6 bases). CDR3 length: 14 residues. V was trimmed by 3 bases and J by 2 bases, leaving 14 bases between them. The germline V gene encodes CDR1 GTSNPN and CDR2 SVGIG (reference sequence). The chain's CDR3 is CAWSEMGLAYEQYF. As DNA, the CDR3 is TGTGCCTGGAGCGAAATGGGACTTGCCTACGAGCAGTACTTC.

Here the CDR3 reads CASSISGTRETQYF. The CDR3 region has the DNA TGTGCCAGCAGCATTTCAGGGACCCGGGAGACCCAGTACTTC. This chain connects TRBV7-6 to TRBJ2-5; D is possibly TRBD1 or TRBD2 (5 bases each). Germline CDR1 reads SGHVS; CDR2 reads FNYEAQ. The CDR3 covers 14 residues. Deletions cut 5 bases from V and 5 bases from J, with 15 bases between.

This chain connects TRBV30 to TRBJ1-1; 7 bases map to TRBD1. CDR1 GTSNPN and CDR2 SVGIG come from the germline V gene (reference sequence). The CDR3 extends over 14 amino acids. The trim removed 8 bases at V and 1 base at J, leaving 10 bases unmatched. The CDR3 nucleotides are TGTGCCGGTTTACAGGGGTGGGGGAACACTGAAGCTTTCTTT. Its translation: CAGLQGWGNTEAFF.

V usage is TRBV2 and J usage is TRBJ2-7; 9 bases line up with TRBD1. This CDR3 has 13 amino acids. Germline loops: CDR1 SNHLY, CDR2 FYNNEI. V lost 6 bases and J lost 5; bases outside the gene matches: 5. The CDR3 coding sequence is TGTGCCAGCAGGGGGACAGGGATGAACGAGCAGTACTTC. Amino acids: CASRGTGMNEQYF. Based on the CDR3 plus reference TRBV2 and TRBJ2-7, the full variable domain is EPEVTQTPSHQVTQMGQEVILRCVPISNHLYFYWYRQILGQKVEFLVSFYNNEISEKSEIFDDQFSVERPDGSNFTLKIRSTKLEDSAMYFCASRGTGMNEQYFGPGTRLTVT.

V usage is TRBV12-5 and J usage is TRBJ1-5; 11 nucleotides align to TRBD1. The CDR3 sequence is 16 residues long. Germline V lookup: CDR1 LGHNT, CDR2 FRNRAP. The J segment lost 2 bases and the V segment lost 1 base, leaving 1 base of the junction unmatched. The CDR3 protein is CASGLGGQGGNQPQHF. In DNA form, the CDR3 reads TGTGCTAGTGGTTTGGGGGGACAGGGGGGCAATCAGCCCCAGCATTTT.

The chain is built from TRBV6-1 and TRBJ1-1; unclear D gene. The V and J ends lost 6 bases and 3 bases respectively, with 11 bases between them. CDR3 length equals 13 residues. CDR1 and CDR2 from the germline V gene are MNHNS and SASEGT. The CDR3 protein is CASRTDGYTEAFF. CDR3 DNA: TGTGCCAGCAGAACAGACGGATACACTGAAGCTTTCTTT.

J is TRBJ1-6 and V is TRBV7-2, with D unresolved. Deletions cut 1 base from V and 7 bases from J, with 11 bases between. The V gene's germline CDR1 is SGHTA and CDR2 FQGNSA. The length of the CDR3 is 15 residues. CDR3 amino acids: CASSLGGVINSPLHF. The CDR3, as DNA: TGTGCCAGCAGCTTAGGCGGGGTAATAAATTCACCCCTCCACTTT.

The chain is built from TRBV5-6 and TRBJ1-2; D uncertain. The V gene lost 2 bases and the J gene lost 4 bases, with 12 bases spanning the gap. Germline V gene data show CDR1 as SGHDT and CDR2 as YYEEEE. This CDR3 spans 14 amino acids. Here the CDR3 DNA reads TGTGCCAGCAGCTTTAGCAGGCCATCCTATGGCTACACCTTC. Amino acid sequence: CASSFSRPSYGYTF. Together with reference TRBV5-6 and TRBJ1-2, the CDR3 gives the full variable domain: DAGVTQSPTHLIKTRGQQVTLRCSPKSGHDTVSWYQQALGQGPQFIFQYYEEEERQRGNFPDRFSGHQFPNYSSELNVNALLLGDSALYLCASSFSRPSYGYTFGSGTRLTVV.

The rearrangement joins TRBV20-1 to TRBJ2-3; D not certain. The V and J ends lost 7 bases and 4 bases respectively, with 6 bases between them. Germline V gene sequence: CDR1 DFQATT, CDR2 SNEGSKA (reference sequence). CDR3 size: 10 residues. The DNA for the CDR3 is TGCAGTGGGGATTCAGATACGCAGTATTTT. Encoded protein: CSGDSDTQYF.